This is a list of T cell receptor beta chains from one sample in a study of blood T cell repertoires in COVID-19. Profiling relied on immunoSEQ multiplex PCR, and the TCRdb table lists in-frame clones only, not all of them. This table holds approximately 250,000 clones, roughly 84% found once. The source material was peripheral blood. The receptors originated from a human donor in a cohort sampled during active COVID-19. Both conserved end residues are part of each CDR3. D genes are given only for firm matches. Where a row states a size, it is once, few, many or the class of an expanded clone; other rows omit it.

D	length	size	V	J	DNA	CDR3
TRBD1	16	-	TRBV11-2	TRBJ2-3	TGTGCCAGCAGCTTAGATCAGAGGGGGCGCGAAGATACGCAGTATTTT	CASSLDQRGREDTQYF
TRBD1	15	-	TRBV14	TRBJ1-1	TGTGCCAGCAGCCTCAGGACAGGGGGGGTGACTGAAGCTTTCTTT	CASSLRTGGVTEAFF
-	14	-	TRBV2	TRBJ2-7	TGTGCCAGCAGTGAACAGGGAAGCTCCTACGAGCAGTACTTC	CASSEQGSSYEQYF
TRBD1	16	-	TRBV18	TRBJ1-3	TGTGCCAGCTCACCCCGGGACAGAATCTCTGGAAACACCATATATTTT	CASSPRDRISGNTIYF
-	15	-	TRBV5-6	TRBJ1-1	TGTGCCAGCAGCTTAATTACTGGACAGAACACTGAAGCTTTCTTT	CASSLITGQNTEAFF
TRBD2	16	-	TRBV6-1	TRBJ2-5	TGTGCCAGCAGTGAAGGGTTAGCGGGGGGGCAAGAGACCCAGTACTTC	CASSEGLAGGQETQYF
-	15	-	TRBV21-1	TRBJ1-2	TGTGCCAGCAGCAAAGTGGGTGGGGGCTGGAATGGCTACACCTTC	CASSKVGGGWNGYTF
-	15	-	TRBV28	TRBJ1-4	TGTGCCAGCTCCGGGAGGAAACTAATTAGGGAAAAACTGTTTTTT	CASSGRKLIREKLFF
-	16	few	TRBV5-1	TRBJ1-2	TGCGCCAGCTCCGCGACACCTCAACCGACGGGATATGGCTACACCTTC	CASSATPQPTGYGYTF
TRBD2	15	-	TRBV27	TRBJ2-7	TGTGCCAGCAGTCCGTATAGCGGGGGGTCCTACGAGCAGTACTTC	CASSPYSGGSYEQYF
-	15	-	TRBV11-2	TRBJ2-2	TGTGCCAGCAGCTTAGGTGCTGCGAGCACCGGGGAGCTGTTTTTT	CASSLGAASTGELFF
-	14	-	TRBV7-8	TRBJ2-5	TGTGCCAGCAGCCGAGGGGGGGATCCTGGGACCCAGTACTTC	CASSRGGDPGTQYF
TRBD1	13	-	TRBV6-6	TRBJ1-2	TGTGCCAGCAGCCCCACAGGGGACTATGGCTACACCTTC	CASSPTGDYGYTF
TRBD2	16	-	TRBV7-2	TRBJ2-5	TGTGCCAGCAGCAATCCTAGCGGGAGTAGGGGCGAGACCCAGTACTTC	CASSNPSGSRGETQYF
TRBD2	16	-	TRBV7-3	TRBJ2-2	TGTGCCAGCAGCTTGACCCACAGCGGGAGAAACGGGGAGCTGTTTTTT	CASSLTHSGRNGELFF
TRBD1	15	-	TRBV15	TRBJ2-7	TGTGCCACCAGCAGACGGATACAGGGGTCATACGAGCAGTACTTC	CATSRRIQGSYEQYF
-	13	-	TRBV7-3	TRBJ2-1	TGTGCCAGCAGCTTGATCTCAAACGGTGAGCAGTTCTTC	CASSLISNGEQFF
TRBD1	14	-	TRBV6-2/TRBV6-3	TRBJ2-4	TGTGCCAGCAGTGGACCGGGGACAGGACCTGGCGGTCACTTC	CASSGPGTGPGGHF
-	12	once	TRBV25-1	TRBJ1-6	TGTGCCAGCAGTCCCCAATCAGGGCGCCTCCACTTT	CASSPQSGRLHF
TRBD2	16	-	TRBV7-2	TRBJ2-1	TGTGCCAGCAGCTTAGCGCGATTAGCGGGAGGGAATGAGCAGTTCTTC	CASSLARLAGGNEQFF
TRBD1	14	-	TRBV6-1	TRBJ2-7	TGTGCCAGCAGTGAGAGGGACAGGACCCACGAGCAGTACTTC	CASSERDRTHEQYF
TRBD2	15	-	TRBV9	TRBJ2-7	TGTGCCAGCAGCCAAGGACTAGCGGTGTCCTACGAGCAGTACTTC	CASSQGLAVSYEQYF
TRBD2	14	-	TRBV6-1	TRBJ2-3	TGTGCCAGCAGTTTACTAGCGGGAGGTGATACGCAGTATTTT	CASSLLAGGDTQYF
TRBD1	15	-	TRBV9	TRBJ1-3	TGTGCCAGCAGCCCAACGGGACAGGGGTTAAACACCATATATTTT	CASSPTGQGLNTIYF
-	18	-	TRBV18	TRBJ1-2	TGTGCCAGCTCACCACTTTGGGGGGGCAAGGGTAGACAATGGGGCTACACCTTC	CASSPLWGGKGRQWGYTF
TRBD1	11	-	TRBV6-5	TRBJ1-1	TGTGCCAGCATCAGGACAGGAGAAGCTTTCTTT	CASIRTGEAFF
-	13	-	TRBV5-8	TRBJ2-7	TGTGCCAGCAGCCCAGTGGTGGTGTACGAGCAGTACTTC	CASSPVVVYEQYF
-	13	-	TRBV7-7	TRBJ1-3	TGTGCTAGCAGCCGCGACAGTGGAAACACCATATATTTT	CASSRDSGNTIYF
TRBD1	14	-	TRBV7-3	TRBJ2-3	TGTGCCAGCAGCCTAGGGACAGCAGCAGATACGCAGTATTTT	CASSLGTAADTQYF
-	14	-	TRBV19	TRBJ1-5	TGTGCCAGTAGTACCCCCAGGTTGAATCAGCCCCAGCATTTT	CASSTPRLNQPQHF
TRBD2	17	-	TRBV5-6	TRBJ2-4	TGTGCCAGCAGCTTAGCGGGGGGGCGCTTAGCCAAAAACATTCAGTACTTC	CASSLAGGRLAKNIQYF
TRBD1	15	-	TRBV18	TRBJ2-1	TGTGCCAGCTCACTTATGGGACAGGCTTACAATGAGCAGTTCTTC	CASSLMGQAYNEQFF
TRBD1	15	-	TRBV19	TRBJ2-5	TGTGCCAGTAGTATAGTAAGGGACAGCCAAGAGACCCAGTACTTC	CASSIVRDSQETQYF
-	12	once	TRBV2	TRBJ2-5	TGTGCCAGCAGTTTAGCGGCGGAGACCCAGTACTTC	CASSLAAETQYF
-	13	-	TRBV5-1	TRBJ1-2	TGCGCCAGCAGCGAAGCAGGGGCCGGTGGCTACACCTTC	CASSEAGAGGYTF
TRBD2	14	once	TRBV5-1	TRBJ2-1	TGCGCCAGCAGCTCCGGGGGGGCCCTCCATGAGCAGTTCTTC	CASSSGGALHEQFF